This T cell receptor (beta chain) was identified during a study of T cells expressing NK-cell markers. Germline V gene lookup returns CDR1 MNHEY and CDR2 SMNVEV (reference sequence). The length of the CDR3 is 16 residues. TCRdb reprocessed the 5' RACE reads and reports one entry per CDR3 protein, with no DNA. This sample lists 350,000 to 450,000 distinct CDR3 sequences; its ten largest clones have roughly 5.2%. The source of this sequence is a man aged 18 to 69 in good health. V is TRBV27 and J is TRBJ2-1; as DNA is missing, the TRBD2 call by TCRdb cannot be tested. The material sequenced was blood T cells: a sorted CD56 or NKG2C T cell subset, CD4+ or CD8+ T cells, or bulk PBMC T cells (not recorded which). CDR3 residues: CASHGWDRGSYNEQFF.